Each of the 12 T cell receptor beta chains below was sequenced from the same sample in a study of beta chain features in type 1 diabetes. Of the isolated RNA, all was reverse transcribed, and so the sequenced material was expressed TCRB transcripts. Profiling relied on immunoSEQ multiplex PCR, and the TCRdb table lists in-frame clones only, not all of them. The data show around 400,000 clones, roughly 16% seen once. Sequences were obtained from naive CD4+ T cells from blood. The receptors stem from a woman aged 18-30 years in good health.

This clone turned up a few times. This rearrangement joins TRBV4-3 to TRBJ2-3, with 11 bases lining up with TRBD2. Trimming cost V 1 base and J 4 bases; bases outside gene matches: 1. This CDR3 has 15 amino acids. CDR1 and CDR2 from the germline V gene are LGHNA and YSLEER. CDR3 nucleotides: TGCGCCAGCAGCCAAGTTAGCGGGAGGGCAGATACGCAGTATTTT. This encodes CASSQVSGRADTQYF.

This clone has just a few counts. The V call is TRBV4-1, the J call TRBJ2-1; TRBD1 might be the D (5 bases). Germline V gene data show CDR1 as MGHRA and CDR2 as YSYEKL. The CDR3 runs 16 residues. V lost 3 bases, J lost 2 bases, and 14 bases lay in between. CDR3 in DNA: TGCGCCAGCAGCCACCCCGTCAGGGATGCCTACAATGAGCAGTTCTTC. As protein: CASSHPVRDAYNEQFF.

The gene calls are TRBV5-1 and TRBJ2-1, with D perhaps matching TRBD2 (5 bases). With 0 bases removed from V and 5 bases from J, the gap between germline ends came to 9 bases. The CDR3 sequence is 14 residues long. CDR1 is SGHRS, CDR2 YFSETQ, per germline. The CDR3 protein is CASSLVERDNEQFF. The CDR3 coding sequence is TGCGCCAGCAGCTTGGTAGAGAGGGACAATGAGCAGTTCTTC. Based on the CDR3 plus reference TRBV5-1 and TRBJ2-1, the full variable domain is KAGVTQTPRYLIKTRGQQVTLSCSPISGHRSVSWYQQTPGQGLQFLFEYFSETQRNKGNFPGRFSGRQFSNSRSEMNVSTLELGDSALYLCASSLVERDNEQFFGPGTRLTVL.

In this sample, this clone turned up a few times. The rearrangement uses TRBV20-1 and TRBJ2-5; D unclear. The CDR3 totals 10 residues. Looked up from germline, CDR1 is DFQATT and CDR2 is SNEGSKA (reference sequence). The V and J ends lost 5 bases and 7 bases respectively, with 8 bases between them. In DNA, the CDR3 is TGCAGTGCTCCCATCGGGACCCAGTACTTC. Protein sequence: CSAPIGTQYF.

This sequence joins TRBV6-5 and TRBJ2-3, with D possibly being TRBD2 (6 bases). The CDR3 covers 14 residues. Between the trimmed V and J ends, which lost 7 bases and 2 bases, there was a span of 13 bases. Per germline, CDR1 MNHEY and CDR2 SVGAGI. DNA of the CDR3: TGTGCCAGCACCGGGACTTCTTACACAGATACGCAGTATTTT. Protein product: CASTGTSYTDTQYF.

Only a few counts were recorded for this clone. The rearrangement joins TRBV28 to TRBJ2-7; D possibly corresponds to TRBD1 (6 bases). Germline values: CDR1 MDHEN, CDR2 SYDVKM. The V end lost 5 bases, the J end lost 4 bases, and 18 bases lay between the germline ends. The CDR3 is 15 residues long. The CDR3 DNA follows: TGTGCCAGCAGTAATACAGGGTTTTGGGAATACGAGCAGTACTTC. This sequence encodes CASSNTGFWEYEQYF.

This clone has just a few counts. The J gene is TRBJ1-1, the V gene TRBV6-5; D may be TRBD1 (6 bases). The CDR3 is made up of 15 amino acids. Trimming removed 2 bases at V and 4 bases at J, with 14 bases between. Germline V gene data show CDR1 as MNHEY and CDR2 as SVGAGI. CDR3 amino acids: CASSYAGGLGTEAFF. CDR3 coding DNA: TGTGCCAGCAGTTACGCGGGGGGCTTAGGCACTGAAGCTTTCTTT.

This clone was seen only a few times. This chain connects TRBV4-3 to TRBJ1-3; D is unresolved. The ends were cut back, 1 base at V and 1 base at J, with 20 bases in the middle. The CDR3 is 19 amino acids. The germline CDR1 and CDR2 sequences are LGHNA and YSLEER. The CDR3 DNA reads as TGCGCCAGCAGCCAAGTTGTGAGGAGGGCCCCTCTTTCTGGAAACACCATATATTTT. It encodes CASSQVVRRAPLSGNTIYF.

This clone has a handful of counts. The CDR3 DNA follows: TGCGCCAGCAGCTTGGCCCCGACTAGCGGGACCTCCTACGAGCAGTACTTC. Translating gives CASSLAPTSGTSYEQYF. The genes are TRBV5-1 and TRBJ2-7; 11 nucleotides agree with TRBD2. There are 17 residues in the CDR3. Germline values: CDR1 SGHRS, CDR2 YFSETQ. The ends lost 0 bases at V and 0 bases at J; junction bases unmatched: 5.

This chain uses TRBV5-1 with TRBJ2-5; 9 nucleotides align to TRBD2. Germline CDR1 and CDR2: SGHRS and YFSETQ. The CDR3 is made up of 15 amino acids. V lost 1 base to trimming and J lost 5 bases; unmatched junction nucleotides: 6. DNA for the CDR3: TGCGCCAGCAGCTTGACTAGCGGGCACGTGGAGACCCAGTACTTC. As protein: CASSLTSGHVETQYF.

This clone was seen only a few times. CDR3: CASSVQKEGDYEQYF. CDR3 in DNA: TGTGCCAGCAGCGTACAGAAGGAGGGCGATTACGAGCAGTACTTC. The chain joins TRBV9 to TRBJ2-7; a weak D match, TRBD2 (6 bases). There are 15 residues in the CDR3. Germline lookup yields CDR1 SGDLS and CDR2 YYNGEE. With 1 base removed from V and 4 bases from J, the gap between germline ends came to 15 bases.

This chain joins TRBV11-2 and TRBJ2-1; 9 bases are a match to TRBD2. The germline V gene encodes CDR1 SGHAT and CDR2 FQNNGV. CDR3 length: 13 residues. The V segment lost 1 base and the J segment 10 bases; nucleotides outside the gene matches: 2. CDR3 in amino acids: CASSLVAGEEQFF. CDR3 sequence (DNA): TGTGCCAGCAGCTTAGTAGCGGGAGAAGAGCAGTTCTTC.